This T cell receptor (beta chain) came from a study of blood T cell repertoires in COVID-19. Study at large: Samples taken during acute and convalescent COVID-19 were collected in the United States, Italy and Spain. PBMCs, B-cell-depleted T cells, or T cells were the source of the cDNA or gDNA that made up the material.

Trimming removed 5 bases from V and 6 bases from J, with 11 bases in between. From germline, CDR1 is SGHNT and CDR2 YENEEA. The CDR3 has 12 amino acids. Per the study methods: Researchers report that nucleated cell counts were estimated from reference gene primer amplification. Clones were read by immunoSEQ multiplex PCR, and TCRdb kept only the in-frame ones, dropping some. The DNA was the basis for D and trimming; V, J and clone size are from that table. This sample yields roughly 250,000 clones, of which 84% are seen a single time; approximately 1.4% belongs to the top ten. This clone was recorded many times.

This receptor was identified in a woman aged 40 to 50 who had recovered from COVID-19. This rearrangement joins TRBV11-3 to TRBJ2-7; D is perhaps TRBD1 (5 bases). The sequenced sample was peripheral blood. The CDR3 DNA is TGTGCCAGCAGCCCCGGGCAGGGCGAGCAGTACTTC. It specifies CASSPGQGEQYF.